These 9 T cell receptor beta chains were all obtained from the same sample, sequenced in a study of molecular identifiers for immune sequencing clone quantification. TCRdb processed the PCR reads anew with MiXCR; each CDR3 protein has one entry. The sample yields some 8,500 distinct CDR3 sequences, approximately 15% seen once. The sample taken for sequencing was naive CD8+ T cells from blood, with Jurkat cell RNA spiked in. Subset meaning: FACS-sorted CD8+CD4-CCR7+CD45RA+ naive T cells. The receptor set was obtained from a human donor in good health. Some libraries in this study had Jurkat cell RNA spiked in.

Within the sample, this clonotype is medium-sized. The rearrangement uses TRBV18 and TRBJ1-1, with D possibly TRBD1 on 6 matching bases. This CDR3 comprises 14 residues. Germline CDR1 and CDR2: KGHSH and LQKENI. Trimming removed 2 bases at V and 3 bases at J, with 10 bases between. The CDR3 nucleotides are TGTGCCAGCTCACCAGGGGGCGCGGACACTGAAGCTTTCTTT. As protein: CASSPGGADTEAFF.

Within the sample, this clonotype is medium-sized. This chain connects TRBV19 to TRBJ1-5; D unclear. Germline lookup yields CDR1 LNHDA and CDR2 SQIVND (reference sequence). The ends were cut back, 0 bases at V and 9 bases at J, with 12 bases in the middle. The CDR3 has 14 amino acids. The CDR3 loop reads CASSIESSGWPQHF. The CDR3 bases are TGTGCCAGTAGTATAGAATCCTCCGGATGGCCCCAGCATTTT.

This clonotype was seen repeatedly, ten times or more. This rearrangement joins TRBV5-8 to TRBJ2-1, with 10 bases lining up with TRBD2. Germline assignment: CDR1 SGHTS and CDR2 YDEGEE. The V segment lost 4 bases and the J segment 7 bases; nucleotides outside the gene matches: 8. The CDR3 spans 15 residues. CDR3 in amino acids: CASSGPSGSYNEQFF. CDR3 bases: TGTGCCAGCAGCGGGCCTAGCGGGAGTTATAATGAGCAGTTCTTC.

This clonotype is medium-sized in the sample. For the CDR3, the DNA is TGCGCCAGCAGCTTGGATCCGGTGATGAACACTGAAGCTTTCTTT. Translating gives CASSLDPVMNTEAFF. The V and J genes are TRBV5-1 and TRBJ1-1, with D unclear. With 0 bases removed from V and 0 bases from J, the gap between germline ends came to 9 bases. Germline CDR1 reads SGHRS; CDR2 reads YFSETQ. The CDR3 runs to 15 residues.

By share, this clonotype ranks as large. This chain connects TRBV7-8 to TRBJ2-4; D might be TRBD1 (6 bases). Trimming removed 7 bases from V and 1 base from J, with 17 bases in between. Germline CDR1 and CDR2: SGHVS and FQNEAQ. This CDR3 has 16 residues. CDR3 in DNA: TGTGCCAGCAAGATCCCAGGCACAGGGGCCAAAAACATTCAGTACTTC. Translating it yields CASKIPGTGAKNIQYF.

This clonotype was detected ten times or more. The chain uses TRBV30 and TRBJ2-2, with TRBD2 matching 11 bases. The CDR3 loop spans 19 amino acids. The germline CDR1 and CDR2 sequences are GTSNPN and SVGIG (reference sequence). The J segment lost 5 bases and the V segment lost 0 bases, leaving 14 bases of the junction unmatched. CDR3 region: CAWSVGAGSSGGRTGELFF. CDR3 nucleotide sequence: TGTGCCTGGAGTGTCGGGGCTGGCTCTAGCGGGGGGCGAACCGGGGAGCTGTTTTTT.

This clonotype qualifies as medium-sized. V gene TRBV7-9 combines with J gene TRBJ2-3, with 12 bases that match TRBD2. Germline V lookup: CDR1 SEHNR, CDR2 FQNEAQ (reference sequence). V shed 5 bases, J shed 7 bases, and the junction held 16 bases outside the gene matches. The CDR3 sequence is 18 residues long. Written as DNA, the CDR3 is TGTGCCAGCAGCCCCAAAATACAGACTAGCGGGAGTATTTATACGCAGTATTTT. This sequence encodes CASSPKIQTSGSIYTQYF.

This clonotype was seen repeatedly, ten times or more. This chain connects TRBV5-5 to TRBJ2-7; possible D gene TRBD2, 6 bases. Germline CDR1 and CDR2: SGHKS and YYEKEE (reference sequence). Trimming took 4 bases from V and 0 from J, leaving 17 bases between them. This CDR3 is 16 amino acids long. The CDR3 loop reads CASSPSLASSSYEQYF. The CDR3 bases are TGTGCCAGCAGCCCATCTCTAGCGTCGAGCTCCTACGAGCAGTACTTC.

In its sample, this clonotype ranks as medium-sized. J is TRBJ2-7 and V is TRBV6-5; D is unresolved. CDR1 is MNHEY, CDR2 SVGAGI, per germline. The CDR3 covers 12 residues. Trimming stripped 5 bases from V and 2 bases from J, with 7 bases between. The CDR3 is CASSAGPYEQYF. As DNA, the CDR3 is TGTGCCAGCAGTGCAGGTCCCTACGAGCAGTACTTC.